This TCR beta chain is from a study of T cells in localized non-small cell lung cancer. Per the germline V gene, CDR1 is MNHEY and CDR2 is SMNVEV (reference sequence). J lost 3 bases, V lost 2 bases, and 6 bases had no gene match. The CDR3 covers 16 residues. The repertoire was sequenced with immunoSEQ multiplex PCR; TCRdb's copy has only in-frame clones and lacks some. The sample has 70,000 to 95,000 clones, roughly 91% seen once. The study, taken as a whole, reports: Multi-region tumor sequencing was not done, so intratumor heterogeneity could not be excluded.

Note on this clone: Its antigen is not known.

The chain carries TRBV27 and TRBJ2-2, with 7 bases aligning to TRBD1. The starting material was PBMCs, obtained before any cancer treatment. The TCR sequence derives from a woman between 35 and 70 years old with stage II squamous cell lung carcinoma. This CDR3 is CASSLQGVSDTGELFF. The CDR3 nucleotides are TGTGCCAGCAGTTTACAGGGGGTATCGGACACCGGGGAGCTGTTTTTT.